The TCR beta chain described here comes from a study of T cells after yellow fever vaccination. This clonotype has ten or more counts. No antigen is known for it. This CDR3 has 14 amino acids. CDR1 SGHRS and CDR2 YFSETQ come from the germline V gene. V lost 3 bases, J lost 4 bases, and 4 bases stayed unmatched. 5'RACE template switching added a universal primer site and UMIs to TCR cDNA. TCRdb reanalysed the 5' RACE reads using MiXCR and keeps one entry per CDR3 protein. The sample includes under 300,000 distinct CDR3 sequences, around 7% of them seen just once. Study-wide results and caveats: From the bulk population, abundant clonotypes could contaminate and appear within FACS-sorted repertoires. When the response was secondary, it was weaker but reached its peak faster, day 5 versus 15. Relatively few clonotypes were ones that appeared in both CD4 and CD8 compartments.

This clonotype originated in a young man who received the YFV17D yellow fever vaccine. This specimen consisted of CD4+ T cells sorted from PBMCs, obtained 15 days after the yellow fever booster vaccination. The chain employs TRBV5-1 and TRBJ2-7; 10 bases line up with TRBD2. CDR3 in DNA: TGCGCCAGCAGCTCTAGCGGGAGTGGGTACGAGCAGTACTTC. It codes for CASSSSGSGYEQYF. Filled out from reference TRBV5-1 and TRBJ2-7, the complete variable domain reads KAGVTQTPRYLIKTRGQQVTLSCSPISGHRSVSWYQQTPGQGLQFLFEYFSETQRNKGNFPGRFSGRQFSNSRSEMNVSTLELGDSALYLCASSSSGSGYEQYFGPGTRLTVT.